This T cell receptor (beta chain) stems from a study of T cells in Graves' hyperthyroidism and ophthalmopathy. Germline V CDR1 and CDR2: MNHNS, SASEGT. The ends lost 3 bases at V and 5 bases at J; junction bases unmatched: 5. The CDR3 extends over 14 amino acids. Broader study findings: Researchers found most expanded thyroid clonotypes above 0.001 in blood as well.

The investigators amplified TCR beta CDR3 regions from RNA transcripts. First-round RT-PCR with HTBI primers amplified the TCR CDR3 region. TCRdb used MiXCR to reprocess the multiplex PCR reads, holding one entry per CDR3 protein. The sample lists 690,000 or so distinct CDR3 sequences, under 20% occurring once. Using roughly 9.4 ml of fresh peripheral blood, PBMCs were prepared. On this clonotype: Antigen specificity is unknown.

This sequence joins TRBV6-1 and TRBJ2-7; TRBD1 agrees at 9 bases. Sequencing used blood. The receptor's source is a woman in her forties or fifties with Graves' hyperthyroidism that later progressed to Graves' ophthalmopathy. The CDR3 nucleotides are TGTGCCAGCAGTGAGGGACAGGGCCCGGACGAGCAGTACTTC. Translated, it gives CASSEGQGPDEQYF.